One sample yielded the 2 T cell receptor beta chains listed below, sequenced in a study of a mutant IDH1 vaccine in newly diagnosed glioma. As to time point: week 47, end of study. What each vaccine dose contained was 300 ug of mutant IDH1 20-mer peptide, accompanied by topical imiquimod. Measured with immunoSEQ multiplex PCR; TCRdb has only the in-frame clones, and not every one. The sample shows some 60,000 clones, around four fifths of them seen only once. The antigens of these receptors remain unknown. Sample: PBMCs, taken from a glioma patient whose treatment included an IDH1 peptide vaccine. The receptor source for this set is a man aged 25 to 40 with glioma.

The chain combines TRBV25-1 with TRBJ2-4; D remains unclear. Trimming pared 0 bases from V and 0 bases from J, leaving 3 bases between. This CDR3 is 14 amino acids long. Germline V gives CDR1 MGHDK, CDR2 SYGVNS. DNA for the CDR3: TGTGCCAGCAGTGAATACAGAGCCAAAAACATTCAGTACTTC. Its translation: CASSEYRAKNIQYF.

This clone turned up a few times. The V and J genes are TRBV10-1 and TRBJ1-1; 8 bases are a match to TRBD1. Germline V gene sequence: CDR1 WNHNN, CDR2 SYGVQD (reference sequence). The CDR3 sequence is 15 residues long. Germline trimming cut 1 base from V and 5 bases from J; bases unmatched to any gene: 6. The CDR3 loop is CASSELQGARTEAFF. CDR3 DNA sequence: TGCGCCAGCAGTGAGTTGCAGGGGGCGAGGACTGAAGCTTTCTTT.